One and the same sample provided the 14 T cell receptor beta chains below, sequenced in a study of blood T cell repertoires in COVID-19. Sequencing was performed with immunoSEQ multiplex PCR; in TCRdb, only in-frame clones are kept and a portion is missing. The sample carries 140,000 to 150,000 clones, around nine tenths recorded once. The material sequenced was peripheral blood. These receptors were collected from a human donor in a cohort sampled during active COVID-19.

This clone has a single count. The chain combines TRBV6-2 or TRBV6-3 with TRBJ2-2; D not certain. Trimming cost V 0 bases and J 7 bases, with 9 bases left between them. Germline assignment: CDR1 MNHEY and CDR2 SVGEGT. The CDR3 has 14 residues. CDR3 DNA sequence: TGTGCCAGCAGTTACTCGGTCCAGGTCGGGGAGCTGTTTTTT. The encoded protein is CASSYSVQVGELFF.

V and J are TRBV7-2 and TRBJ2-4; perhaps TRBD1 as D (5 bases). Between the trimmed V and J ends, which lost 0 bases and 6 bases, there was a span of 9 bases. The length of the CDR3 is 14 residues. Germline CDR1 is SGHTA and CDR2 is FQGNSA. The DNA for the CDR3 is TGTGCCAGCAGCTTAGCGGGGCTGGGAAACATTCAGTACTTC. This gives the protein CASSLAGLGNIQYF.

The chain is built from TRBV10-1 and TRBJ2-2; TRBD2 is a possible D gene (5 bases). Germline V gene lookup returns CDR1 WNHNN and CDR2 SYGVQD (reference sequence). V was pared by 1 base and J by 8 bases, with 11 bases between. The CDR3 is made up of 14 amino acids. CDR3: CASSELDWGGELFF. The CDR3 DNA reads TGCGCCAGCAGTGAGTTGGACTGGGGAGGGGAGCTGTTTTTT.

The V gene is TRBV2, the J gene TRBJ1-2; D uncertain. Germline CDR1 reads SNHLY; CDR2 reads FYNNEI. Trimming took off 6 bases at V and 2 bases at J, with 10 bases between the two ends. The CDR3 has 13 amino acids. The CDR3 here is CASSGNLNYGYTF. As DNA, the CDR3 is TGTGCCAGCAGCGGGAACCTCAACTATGGCTACACCTTC.

The chain couples TRBV18 to TRBJ2-7; D might be TRBD2 (6 bases). The CDR3 totals 14 residues. V was pared by 5 bases and J by 3 bases, with 14 bases between. CDR1 is KGHSH, CDR2 LQKENI, per germline. The CDR3 is CASSAGTGSYEQYF. CDR3 DNA: TGTGCCAGCTCAGCCGGGACCGGGAGCTACGAGCAGTACTTC. The full variable domain, with the rest looked up from reference TRBV18 and TRBJ2-7, is NAGVMQNPRHLVRRRGQEARLRCSPMKGHSHVYWYRQLPEEGLKFMVYLQKENIIDESGMPKERFSAEFPKEGPSILRIQQVVRGDSAAYFCASSAGTGSYEQYFGPGTRLTVT.

The chain is built from TRBV18 and TRBJ2-3, with 8 bases matching TRBD1. The CDR3 totals 14 residues. CDR1 is KGHSH and CDR2 is LQKENI in the germline V gene. The ends lost 8 bases at V and 0 bases at J; junction bases unmatched: 4. The CDR3 sequence: CASRRQGSTDTQYF. In DNA, the CDR3 is TGTGCCAGCCGAAGACAGGGGAGCACAGATACGCAGTATTTT.

The genes are TRBV9 and TRBJ1-2, with D perhaps TRBD1 (5 bases). This CDR3 is built from 12 residues. Trimming cost V 0 bases and J 6 bases, with 6 bases left between them. Germline V lookup: CDR1 SGDLS, CDR2 YYNGEE. The CDR3 spells CASSVEGNGYTF. Here the CDR3 DNA reads TGTGCCAGCAGCGTAGAGGGGAATGGCTACACCTTC. Full variable domain (outside the CDR3, taken from reference TRBV9 and TRBJ1-2): DSGVTQTPKHLITATGQRVTLRCSPRSGDLSVYWYQQSLDQGLQFLIQYYNGEERAKGNILERFSAQQFPDLHSELNLSSLELGDSALYFCASSVEGNGYTFGSGTRLTVV.

The CDR3 DNA sequence: TGTGCCACTACAGGGGGCAGCTACGAGCAGTACTTC. This encodes CATTGGSYEQYF. The chain is built from TRBV2 and TRBJ2-7; 9 bases fit TRBD1. Germline trimming cut 10 bases from V and 3 bases from J; bases unmatched to any gene: 4. CDR1 is SNHLY, CDR2 FYNNEI, per germline. CDR3 length: 12 amino acids.

The gene calls are TRBV7-2 and TRBJ2-1; 11 nucleotides line up with TRBD2. CDR1 SGHTA and CDR2 FQGNSA come from the germline V gene. V lost 5 bases and J lost 4; bases outside the gene matches: 10. CDR3 length: 17 amino acids. CDR3 residues: CASSPRGGTSGYNEQFF. The CDR3 nucleotides are TGTGCCAGCAGCCCACGAGGCGGGACTAGCGGTTACAATGAGCAGTTCTTC. Filled out from reference TRBV7-2 and TRBJ2-1, the complete variable domain reads GAGVSQSPSNKVTEKGKDVELRCDPISGHTALYWYRQSLGQGLEFLIYFQGNSAPDKSGLPSDRFSAERTGGSVSTLTIQRTQQEDSAVYLCASSPRGGTSGYNEQFFGPGTRLTVL.

The chain couples TRBV14 to TRBJ2-5; 13 bases are shared with TRBD2. The CDR3 is 17 residues long. V trimming: 4 bases; J trimming: 2 bases; junction bases outside the gene matches: 7. The V gene's germline CDR1 is SGHDN and CDR2 FVKESK. In DNA, the CDR3 is TGTGCCAGCAGCCCCCGGACTAGCGGGAGTGGGCAAGAGACCCAGTACTTC. Protein sequence: CASSPRTSGSGQETQYF.

This chain uses TRBV7-3 with TRBJ2-2; 10 bases align to TRBD2. Looked up from germline, CDR1 is SGHTA and CDR2 is FQGTGA. The CDR3 has 16 residues. With V trimmed by 5 bases and J by 0 bases, 3 bases remained unmatched. The CDR3: CASSLGTSANTGELFF. CDR3 bases: TGTGCCAGCAGCCTCGGGACTAGCGCGAACACCGGGGAGCTGTTTTTT.

The J gene is TRBJ2-2, the V gene TRBV5-1, with 9 bases that match TRBD1. CDR1 is SGHRS and CDR2 is YFSETQ in the germline V gene. J gave up 4 bases and V 4 bases, and 5 bases lay outside the gene matches. This CDR3 region has 15 residues. In nucleotides, the CDR3 is TGCGCCAGCAGCGTCCGGGACAGGGCCACCGGGGAGCTGTTTTTT. Encoded protein: CASSVRDRATGELFF.

The rearrangement links TRBV5-5 to TRBJ2-1; the match to TRBD2 covers 11 bases. The CDR3 is 15 residues long. Trimming at V came to 9 bases and at J to 6 bases, leaving 11 bases not matched to a gene. Germline loops: CDR1 SGHKS, CDR2 YYEKEE (reference sequence). CDR3 DNA: TGTGCCACTCAACTAGGGACTAGCGGCGTCAATGAGCAGTTCTTC. Protein: CATQLGTSGVNEQFF.

The genes are TRBV13 and TRBJ1-2, with a weak D call TRBD1 (5 bases). CDR3 length equals 15 residues. V was cut by 0 bases and J by 4 bases, with 12 bases left in between. Germline V gene sequence: CDR1 PRHDT, CDR2 FYEKMQ (reference sequence). DNA of the CDR3: TGTGCCAGCAGCTTAGGGACAGAGCTCCCCTATGGCTACACCTTC. It specifies CASSLGTELPYGYTF.